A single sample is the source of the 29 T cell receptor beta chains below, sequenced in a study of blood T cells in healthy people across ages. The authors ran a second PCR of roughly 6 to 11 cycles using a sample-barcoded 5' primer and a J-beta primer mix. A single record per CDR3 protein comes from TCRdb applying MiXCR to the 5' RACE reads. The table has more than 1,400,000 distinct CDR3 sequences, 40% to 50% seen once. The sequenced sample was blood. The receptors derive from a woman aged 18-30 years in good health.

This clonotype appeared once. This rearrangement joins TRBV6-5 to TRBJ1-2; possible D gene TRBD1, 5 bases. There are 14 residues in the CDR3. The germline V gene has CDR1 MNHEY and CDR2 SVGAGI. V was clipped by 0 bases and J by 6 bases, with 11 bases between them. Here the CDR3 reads CASSYSTDYDGYTF. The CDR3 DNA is TGTGCCAGCAGTTACTCGACAGATTACGATGGCTACACCTTC.

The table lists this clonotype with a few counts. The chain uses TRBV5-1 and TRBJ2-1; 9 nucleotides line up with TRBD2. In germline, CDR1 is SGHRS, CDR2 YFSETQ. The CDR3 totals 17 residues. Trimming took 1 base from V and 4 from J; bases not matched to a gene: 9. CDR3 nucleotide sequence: TGCGCCAGCAGCTTGAACTCCGGGACTAGCTCGTACAATGAGCAGTTCTTC. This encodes CASSLNSGTSSYNEQFF. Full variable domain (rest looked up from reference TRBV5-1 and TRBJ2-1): KAGVTQTPRYLIKTRGQQVTLSCSPISGHRSVSWYQQTPGQGLQFLFEYFSETQRNKGNFPGRFSGRQFSNSRSEMNVSTLELGDSALYLCASSLNSGTSSYNEQFFGPGTRLTVL.

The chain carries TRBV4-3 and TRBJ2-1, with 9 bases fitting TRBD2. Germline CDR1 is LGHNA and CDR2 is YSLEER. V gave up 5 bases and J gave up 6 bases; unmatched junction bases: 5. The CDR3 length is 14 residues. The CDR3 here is CASSERGALNEQFF. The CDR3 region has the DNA TGCGCCAGCAGCGAGCGGGGGGCGCTCAATGAGCAGTTCTTC.

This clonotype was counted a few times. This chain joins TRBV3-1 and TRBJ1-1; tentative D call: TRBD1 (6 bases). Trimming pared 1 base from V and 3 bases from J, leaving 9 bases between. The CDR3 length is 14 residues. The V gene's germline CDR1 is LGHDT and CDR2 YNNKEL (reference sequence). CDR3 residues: CASSQGGRDTEAFF. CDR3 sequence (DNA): TGTGCCAGCAGCCAAGGGGGGCGAGACACTGAAGCTTTCTTT.

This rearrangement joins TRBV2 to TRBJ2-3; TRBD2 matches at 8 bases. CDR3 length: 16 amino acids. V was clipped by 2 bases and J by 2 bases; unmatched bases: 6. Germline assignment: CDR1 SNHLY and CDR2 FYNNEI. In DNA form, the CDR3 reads TGTGCCAGCAGTGAACGGGTAGCGGGGACCACAGATACGCAGTATTTT. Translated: CASSERVAGTTDTQYF.

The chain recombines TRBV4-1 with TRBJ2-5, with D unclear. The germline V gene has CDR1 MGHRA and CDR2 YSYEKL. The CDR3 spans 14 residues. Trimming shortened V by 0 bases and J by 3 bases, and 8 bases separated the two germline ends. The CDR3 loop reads CASSQEELKETQYF. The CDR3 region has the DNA TGCGCCAGCAGCCAAGAGGAACTAAAAGAGACCCAGTACTTC.

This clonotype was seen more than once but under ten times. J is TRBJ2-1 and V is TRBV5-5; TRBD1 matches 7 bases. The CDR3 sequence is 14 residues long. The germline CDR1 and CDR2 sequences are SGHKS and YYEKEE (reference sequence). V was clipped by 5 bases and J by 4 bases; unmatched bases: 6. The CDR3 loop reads CASSPGQLYNEQFF. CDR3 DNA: TGTGCCAGCAGTCCGGGACAGTTATACAATGAGCAGTTCTTC.

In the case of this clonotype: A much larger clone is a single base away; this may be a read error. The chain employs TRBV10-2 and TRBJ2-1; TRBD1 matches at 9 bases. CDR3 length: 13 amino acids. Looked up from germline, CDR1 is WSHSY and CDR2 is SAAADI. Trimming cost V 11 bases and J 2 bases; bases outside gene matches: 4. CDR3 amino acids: CAARQGAYNEQFF. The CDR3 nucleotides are TGCGCCGCCCGACAGGGGGCCTACAATGAGCAGTTCTTC.

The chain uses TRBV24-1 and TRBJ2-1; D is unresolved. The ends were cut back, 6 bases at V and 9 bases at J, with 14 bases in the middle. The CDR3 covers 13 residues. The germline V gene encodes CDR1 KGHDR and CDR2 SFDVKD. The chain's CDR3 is CATSLASSTEQFF. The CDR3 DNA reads TGTGCCACCAGTTTAGCCTCATCAACTGAGCAGTTCTTC.

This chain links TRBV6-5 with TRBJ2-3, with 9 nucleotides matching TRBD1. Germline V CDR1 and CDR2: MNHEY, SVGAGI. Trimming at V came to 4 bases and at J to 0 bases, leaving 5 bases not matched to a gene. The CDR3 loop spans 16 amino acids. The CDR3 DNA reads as TGTGCCAGCAGTTCCTGGACAGGGGTTAGCACAGATACGCAGTATTTT. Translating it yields CASSSWTGVSTDTQYF.

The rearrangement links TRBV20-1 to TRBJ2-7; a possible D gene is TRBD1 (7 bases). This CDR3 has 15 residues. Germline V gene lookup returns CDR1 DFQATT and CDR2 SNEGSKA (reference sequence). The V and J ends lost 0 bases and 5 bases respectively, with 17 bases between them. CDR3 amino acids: CSARDRVRGVDEQYF. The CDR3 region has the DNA TGCAGTGCTAGAGATCGGGTCAGGGGGGTTGACGAGCAGTACTTC.

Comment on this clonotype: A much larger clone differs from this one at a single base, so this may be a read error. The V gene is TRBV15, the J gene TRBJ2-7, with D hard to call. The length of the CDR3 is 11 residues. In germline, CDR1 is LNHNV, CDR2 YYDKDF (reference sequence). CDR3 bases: TGTGCCACCAGCAGCTCCGACGAGCAGTACTTC. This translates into CATSSSDEQYF.

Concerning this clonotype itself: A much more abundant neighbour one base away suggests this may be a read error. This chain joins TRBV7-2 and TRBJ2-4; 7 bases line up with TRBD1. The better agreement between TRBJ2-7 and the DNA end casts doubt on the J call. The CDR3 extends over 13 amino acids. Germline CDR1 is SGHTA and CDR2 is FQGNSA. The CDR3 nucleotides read TGTACCAGCAGCGAAGACAGGGCCTACGAGCAGTACTTC. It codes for CTSSEDRAYEQYF.

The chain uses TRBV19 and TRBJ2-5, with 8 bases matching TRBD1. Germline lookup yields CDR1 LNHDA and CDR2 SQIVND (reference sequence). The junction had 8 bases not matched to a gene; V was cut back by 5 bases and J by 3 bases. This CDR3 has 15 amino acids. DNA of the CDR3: TGTGCCAGTAGTGTCCAGGGGGCGCTCAAAGAGACCCAGTACTTC. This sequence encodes CASSVQGALKETQYF.

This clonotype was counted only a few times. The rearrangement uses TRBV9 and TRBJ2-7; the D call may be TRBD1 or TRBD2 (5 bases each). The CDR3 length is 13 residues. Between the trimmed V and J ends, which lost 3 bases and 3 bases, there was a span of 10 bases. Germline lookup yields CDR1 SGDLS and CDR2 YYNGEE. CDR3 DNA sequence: TGTGCCAGCAGCGGAGGGGAACGCTACGAGCAGTACTTC. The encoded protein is CASSGGERYEQYF.

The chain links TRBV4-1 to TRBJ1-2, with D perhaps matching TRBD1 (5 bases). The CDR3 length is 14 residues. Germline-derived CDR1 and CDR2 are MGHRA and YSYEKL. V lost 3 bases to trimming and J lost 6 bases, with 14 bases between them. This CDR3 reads CASSQWGDSDGYTF. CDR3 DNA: TGCGCCAGCAGCCAGTGGGGGGATAGCGATGGCTACACCTTC.

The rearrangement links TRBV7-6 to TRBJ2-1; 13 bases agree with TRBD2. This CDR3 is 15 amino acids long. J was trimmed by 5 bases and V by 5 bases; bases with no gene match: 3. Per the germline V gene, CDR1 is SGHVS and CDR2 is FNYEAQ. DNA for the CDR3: TGTGCCAGCAGCCCGACTAGCGGGGGGAACAATGAGCAGTTCTTC. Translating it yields CASSPTSGGNNEQFF.

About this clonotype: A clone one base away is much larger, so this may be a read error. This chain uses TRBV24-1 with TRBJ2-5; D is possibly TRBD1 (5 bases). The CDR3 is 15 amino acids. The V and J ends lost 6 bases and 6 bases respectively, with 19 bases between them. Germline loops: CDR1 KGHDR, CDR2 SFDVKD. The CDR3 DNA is TGTGCCACCAGTAGTGGCGTCAGGGCTCAAAAGACCCAGTACTTC. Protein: CATSSGVRAQKTQYF.

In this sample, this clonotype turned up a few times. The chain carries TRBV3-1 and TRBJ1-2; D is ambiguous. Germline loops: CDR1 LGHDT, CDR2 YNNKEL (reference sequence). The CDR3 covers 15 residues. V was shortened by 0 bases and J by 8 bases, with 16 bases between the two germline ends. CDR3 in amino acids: CASSQDWRLTGGYTF. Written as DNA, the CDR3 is TGTGCCAGCAGCCAAGATTGGCGACTCACGGGGGGCTACACCTTC.

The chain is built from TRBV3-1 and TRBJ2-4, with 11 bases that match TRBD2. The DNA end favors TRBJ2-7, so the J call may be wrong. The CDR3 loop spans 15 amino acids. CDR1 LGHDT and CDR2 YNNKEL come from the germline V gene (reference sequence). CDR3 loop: CASSQDKLAGGEQYF. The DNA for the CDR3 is TGTGCCAGCAGCCAAGATAAGCTAGCGGGAGGCGAGCAGTACTTC.

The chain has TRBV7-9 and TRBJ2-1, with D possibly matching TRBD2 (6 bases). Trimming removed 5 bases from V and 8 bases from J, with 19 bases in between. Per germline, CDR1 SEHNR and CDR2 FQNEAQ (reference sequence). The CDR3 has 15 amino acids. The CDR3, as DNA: TGTGCCAGCAGCGATTTGGAGACTAGTTCGGATGAGCAGTTCTTC. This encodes CASSDLETSSDEQFF.

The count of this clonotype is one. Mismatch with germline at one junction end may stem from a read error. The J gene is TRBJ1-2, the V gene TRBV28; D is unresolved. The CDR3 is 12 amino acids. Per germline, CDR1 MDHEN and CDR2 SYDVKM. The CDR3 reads CASSRSSSGYTF. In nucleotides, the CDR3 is TGCGCCAGCAGCAGGAGCTCCTCTGGCTACACCTTC.

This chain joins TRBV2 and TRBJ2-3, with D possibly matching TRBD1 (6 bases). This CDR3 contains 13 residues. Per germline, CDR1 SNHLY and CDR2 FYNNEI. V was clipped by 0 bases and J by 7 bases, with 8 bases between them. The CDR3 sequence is CASSEAGQNTQYF. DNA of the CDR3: TGTGCCAGCAGTGAAGCCGGACAGAATACGCAGTATTTT.

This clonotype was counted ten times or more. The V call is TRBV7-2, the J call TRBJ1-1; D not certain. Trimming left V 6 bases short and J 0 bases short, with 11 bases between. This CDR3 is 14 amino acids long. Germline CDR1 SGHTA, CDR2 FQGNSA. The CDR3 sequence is CASRPSFMNTEAFF. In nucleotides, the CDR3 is TGTGCCAGCAGACCCAGTTTTATGAACACTGAAGCTTTCTTT.

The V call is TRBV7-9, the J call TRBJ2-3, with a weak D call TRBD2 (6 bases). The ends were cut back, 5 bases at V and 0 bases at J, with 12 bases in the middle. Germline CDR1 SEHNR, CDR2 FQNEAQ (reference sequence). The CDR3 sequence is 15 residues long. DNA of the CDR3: TGTGCCAGCAGCCCGGAGGGTTTTAGCACAGATACGCAGTATTTT. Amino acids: CASSPEGFSTDTQYF. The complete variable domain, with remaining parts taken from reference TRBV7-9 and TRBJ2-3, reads DTGVSQNPRHKITKRGQNVTFRCDPISEHNRLYWYRQTLGQGPEFLTYFQNEAQLEKSRLLSDRFSAERPKGSFSTLEIQRTEQGDSAMYLCASSPEGFSTDTQYFGPGTRLTVL.

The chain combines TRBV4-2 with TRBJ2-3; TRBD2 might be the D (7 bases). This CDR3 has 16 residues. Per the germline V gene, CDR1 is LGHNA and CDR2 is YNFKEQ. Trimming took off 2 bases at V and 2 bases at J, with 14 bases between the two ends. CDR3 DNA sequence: TGTGCCAGCAGCCAAATAGGGGCGGGGGCCACAGATACGCAGTATTTT. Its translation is CASSQIGAGATDTQYF.

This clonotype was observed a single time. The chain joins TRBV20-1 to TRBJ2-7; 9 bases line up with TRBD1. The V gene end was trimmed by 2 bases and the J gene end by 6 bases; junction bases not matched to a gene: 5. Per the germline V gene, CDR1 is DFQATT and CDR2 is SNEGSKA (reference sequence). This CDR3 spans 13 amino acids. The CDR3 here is CSARKTGGGEQYF. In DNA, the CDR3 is TGCAGTGCTAGAAAGACAGGGGGAGGCGAGCAGTACTTC.

The CDR3 sequence is CASGKWAVNTGELFF. The CDR3 DNA follows: TGTGCCAGCGGGAAATGGGCAGTAAACACCGGGGAGCTGTTTTTT. The chain uses TRBV12-3 or TRBV12-4 and TRBJ2-2; D is unresolved. V was cut by 8 bases and J by 2 bases, with 15 bases left in between. This CDR3 has 15 residues.

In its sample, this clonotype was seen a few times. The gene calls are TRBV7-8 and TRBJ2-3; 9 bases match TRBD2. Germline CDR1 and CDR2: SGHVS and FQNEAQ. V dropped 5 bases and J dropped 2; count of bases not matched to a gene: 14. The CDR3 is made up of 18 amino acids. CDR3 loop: CASSPYPPAGGFTDTQYF. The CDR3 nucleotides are TGTGCCAGCAGCCCCTATCCCCCAGCGGGGGGTTTCACAGATACGCAGTATTTT. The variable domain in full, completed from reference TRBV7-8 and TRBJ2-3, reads GAGVSQSPRYKVAKRGQDVALRCDPISGHVSLFWYQQALGQGPEFLTYFQNEAQLDKSGLPSDRFFAERPEGSVSTLKIQRTQQEDSAVYLCASSPYPPAGGFTDTQYFGPGTRLTVL.